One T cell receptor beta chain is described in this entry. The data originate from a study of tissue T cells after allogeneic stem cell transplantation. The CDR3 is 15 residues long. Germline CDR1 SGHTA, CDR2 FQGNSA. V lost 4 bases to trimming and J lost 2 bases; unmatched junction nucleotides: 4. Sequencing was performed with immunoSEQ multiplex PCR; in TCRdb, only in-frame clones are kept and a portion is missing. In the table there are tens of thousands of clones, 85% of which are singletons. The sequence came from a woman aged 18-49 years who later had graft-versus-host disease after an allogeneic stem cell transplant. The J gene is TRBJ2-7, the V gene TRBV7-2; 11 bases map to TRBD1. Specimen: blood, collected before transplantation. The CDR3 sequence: CASSSGTGGTYEQYF. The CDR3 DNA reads TGTGCCAGCAGCTCCGGGACAGGGGGGACCTACGAGCAGTACTTC.